The 29 T cell receptor beta chains in this list originate from one sample, sequenced in a study of shared T cell receptors in the human thymus. The assay was immunoSEQ multiplex PCR, and TCRdb's table has in-frame clones only and misses some. The table lists under 450,000 clones, 85% to 95% of them singletons. The specimen was thymocytes. The receptors were sampled from a human donor.

V gene TRBV6-5 combines with J gene TRBJ2-7, with TRBD2 as a possible D gene (6 bases). CDR1 is MNHEY and CDR2 is SVGAGI in the germline V gene. This CDR3 region has 15 residues. Trimming shortened V by 6 bases and J by 2 bases, and 17 bases separated the two germline ends. The CDR3 coding sequence is TGTGCCAGCAGCCCAGACCTAGCGATCCCCTACGAGCAGTACTTC. Translation: CASSPDLAIPYEQYF.

The rearrangement joins TRBV5-1 to TRBJ2-7; D possibly uses TRBD1 or TRBD2 (5 bases each). The CDR3 spans 16 residues. CDR1 and CDR2 (germline): SGHRS, YFSETQ. V was cut by 7 bases and J by 2 bases, with 22 bases left in between. CDR3 residues: CASYPLGVHRPYEQYF. The CDR3 DNA sequence: TGCGCCAGCTACCCGTTGGGGGTACACCGACCCTACGAGCAGTACTTC.

The chain is built from TRBV5-5 and TRBJ1-5; D uncertain. The CDR3 contains 15 residues. Germline V gene data show CDR1 as SGHKS and CDR2 as YYEKEE (reference sequence). The V and J ends lost 2 bases and 0 bases respectively, with 9 bases between them. CDR3 nucleotide sequence: TGTGCCAGCAGCTTCGGGGTTTTTAGCAATCAGCCCCAGCATTTT. Amino acids: CASSFGVFSNQPQHF.

The V call is TRBV11-2, the J call TRBJ2-7; tentatively, D is TRBD2 (7 bases). V was pared by 1 base and J by 3 bases, with 19 bases between. This CDR3 is 17 amino acids long. CDR1 is SGHAT and CDR2 is FQNNGV in the germline V gene. CDR3 sequence (DNA): TGTGCCAGCAGCTTAGGGGTTCTGGGAGGGGGATTCTACGAGCAGTACTTC. This codes for CASSLGVLGGGFYEQYF.

This clone came up a few times. The chain employs TRBV10-3 and TRBJ2-1; TRBD2 matches at 9 bases. Germline-derived CDR1 and CDR2 are ENHRY and SYGVKD. This CDR3 is 15 amino acids long. Unmatched junction bases numbered 10, after V lost 6 bases and J lost 7 bases. This CDR3 is CAIRTVAGVVNEQFF. The CDR3 region has the DNA TGTGCCATCAGAACCGTAGCGGGAGTGGTAAATGAGCAGTTCTTC.

V gene TRBV28 combines with J gene TRBJ1-6; TRBD1 agrees at 7 bases. V lost 10 bases and J lost 12; bases outside the gene matches: 12. Per the germline V gene, CDR1 is MDHEN and CDR2 is SYDVKM. This CDR3 spans 13 amino acids. CDR3 sequence: CATSDRVFLPLHF. DNA for the CDR3: TGTGCCACCTCAGACAGGGTTTTTTTACCCCTCCACTTT.

This clone appeared a single time. V is TRBV6-5 and J is TRBJ1-1; D might be TRBD1 (6 bases). The ends were cut back, 6 bases at V and 4 bases at J, with 18 bases in the middle. Per germline, CDR1 MNHEY and CDR2 SVGAGI. This CDR3 has 15 residues. The CDR3 DNA is TGTGCCAGCAGGCCACAGGGCCTCCTTCTCACTGAAGCTTTCTTT. Amino acid sequence: CASRPQGLLLTEAFF.

The CDR3 DNA reads TGTGCCAGCAGTTTATCACTAGCCCAAGAGACCCAGTACTTC. It is translated as CASSLSLAQETQYF. V is TRBV27 and J is TRBJ2-5; TRBD2 is a possible D gene (6 bases). The CDR3 consists of 14 residues. The V gene's germline CDR1 is MNHEY and CDR2 SMNVEV (reference sequence). With 0 bases removed from V and 1 base from J, the gap between germline ends came to 6 bases.

The rearrangement links TRBV28 to TRBJ1-5, with D tentatively TRBD1 (5 bases). Germline assignment: CDR1 MDHEN and CDR2 SYDVKM. The V and J ends lost 2 bases and 4 bases respectively, with 12 bases between them. The CDR3 consists of 15 residues. CDR3 bases: TGTGCCAGCAGTTTAGGCAGGGTAGGTAATCAGCCCCAGCATTTT. Translating it yields CASSLGRVGNQPQHF. Using reference TRBV28 and TRBJ1-5 for the parts outside the CDR3, the full variable domain is DVKVTQSSRYLVKRTGEKVFLECVQDMDHENMFWYRQDPGLGLRLIYFSYDVKMKEKGDIPEGYSVSREKKERFSLILESASTNQTSMYLCASSLGRVGNQPQHFGDGTRLSIL.

The rearrangement joins TRBV7-2 to TRBJ2-1, with 12 bases that match TRBD2. The V segment lost 6 bases and the J segment 7 bases; nucleotides outside the gene matches: 4. This CDR3 has 14 residues. Germline CDR1 is SGHTA and CDR2 is FQGNSA. The CDR3 loop reads CASSLAGGVNEQFF. The CDR3 bases are TGTGCCAGCAGTCTAGCGGGGGGGGTGAATGAGCAGTTCTTC. Based on the CDR3 plus reference TRBV7-2 and TRBJ2-1, the full variable domain is GAGVSQSPSNKVTEKGKDVELRCDPISGHTALYWYRQSLGQGLEFLIYFQGNSAPDKSGLPSDRFSAERTGGSVSTLTIQRTQQEDSAVYLCASSLAGGVNEQFFGPGTRLTVL.

The genes are TRBV13 and TRBJ1-3; D remains unclear. CDR1 PRHDT and CDR2 FYEKMQ come from the germline V gene (reference sequence). The CDR3 covers 18 residues. Trimming stripped 3 bases from V and 1 base from J, with 19 bases between. DNA of the CDR3: TGTGCCAGCAGCTTTAATATTGGGCAGGCCTCTTCTGGAAACACCATATATTTT. Its protein is CASSFNIGQASSGNTIYF. The full variable domain, completed using reference TRBV13 and TRBJ1-3, is AAGVIQSPRHLIKEKRETATLKCYPIPRHDTVYWYQQGPGQDPQFLISFYEKMQSDKGSIPDRFSAQQFSDYHSELNMSSLELGDSALYFCASSFNIGQASSGNTIYFGEGSWLTVV.

The V and J genes are TRBV11-3 and TRBJ2-7; D call uncertain. The length of the CDR3 is 11 residues. Trimming cost V 5 bases and J 6 bases, with 8 bases left between them. Germline loops: CDR1 SGHNT, CDR2 YENEEA. This chain's CDR3 is CASSPLLEQYF. For the CDR3, the DNA is TGTGCCAGCAGCCCGCTCCTCGAGCAGTACTTC.

The genes are TRBV2 and TRBJ2-1; D perhaps matches TRBD1 (6 bases). Germline lookup yields CDR1 SNHLY and CDR2 FYNNEI. The CDR3 spans 17 residues. Deletions cut 7 bases from V and 5 bases from J, with 24 bases between. CDR3 loop: CASIILALDSQNNEQFF. The CDR3 nucleotides read TGTGCCAGCATAATACTTGCTCTGGACAGCCAGAACAATGAGCAGTTCTTC.

The chain joins TRBV6-4 to TRBJ2-1, with D possibly being TRBD2 (6 bases). The length of the CDR3 is 14 residues. Trimming pared 2 bases from V and 15 bases from J, leaving 20 bases between. Germline lookup yields CDR1 MRHNA and CDR2 SNTAGT. The CDR3 is CASSDKGGPGGRFF. The CDR3 bases are TGTGCCAGCAGTGACAAGGGCGGCCCCGGGGGTCGGTTCTTC.

V gene TRBV7-9 combines with J gene TRBJ1-1; D is ambiguous. V was trimmed by 5 bases and J by 1 base, leaving 17 bases between them. Germline V gene lookup returns CDR1 SEHNR and CDR2 FQNEAQ (reference sequence). CDR3 length: 16 residues. CDR3 amino acids: CASSLQGWRPNTEAFF. The DNA of the CDR3 is TGTGCCAGCAGCCTCCAAGGGTGGCGGCCGAACACTGAAGCTTTCTTT.

This clone was counted once. The V and J genes are TRBV4-1 and TRBJ2-2; D might be TRBD1 (6 bases). The V gene's germline CDR1 is MGHRA and CDR2 YSYEKL. Trimming left V 0 bases short and J 2 bases short, with 19 bases between. CDR3 size: 19 residues. CDR3 protein: CASSQEKTNRVENTGELFF. CDR3 DNA sequence: TGCGCCAGCAGCCAAGAGAAGACCAACAGGGTCGAAAACACCGGGGAGCTGTTTTTT.

This clone appeared once. J is TRBJ1-2 and V is TRBV11-2; 7 bases are a match to TRBD1. This CDR3 has 14 residues. Germline trimming cut 3 bases from V and 6 bases from J; bases unmatched to any gene: 7. Germline V gene lookup returns CDR1 SGHAT and CDR2 FQNNGV. CDR3 in amino acids: CASSFPGTADGYTF. Here the CDR3 DNA reads TGTGCCAGCAGCTTCCCGGGGACAGCCGATGGCTACACCTTC.

This chain joins TRBV28 and TRBJ2-2; 11 bases match TRBD2. The CDR3 covers 18 residues. The V gene's germline CDR1 is MDHEN and CDR2 SYDVKM. V lost 5 bases to trimming and J lost 5 bases; unmatched junction nucleotides: 13. The CDR3 DNA reads TGTGCCAGCAGTCCGCCACTAGCGGGAGAGGGGGGTACCGGGGAGCTGTTTTTT. This encodes CASSPPLAGEGGTGELFF.

The chain carries TRBV7-8 and TRBJ2-4, with TRBD2 matching 10 bases. This CDR3 spans 15 amino acids. Germline V lookup: CDR1 SGHVS, CDR2 FQNEAQ. J lost 8 bases, V lost 1 base, and 5 bases had no gene match. Here the CDR3 DNA reads TGTGCCAGCAGCTTAGTATGGACTAGCGGAGACATTCAGTACTTC. This gives the protein CASSLVWTSGDIQYF. Using reference TRBV7-8 and TRBJ2-4 for the parts outside the CDR3, the full variable domain is GAGVSQSPRYKVAKRGQDVALRCDPISGHVSLFWYQQALGQGPEFLTYFQNEAQLDKSGLPSDRFFAERPEGSVSTLKIQRTQQEDSAVYLCASSLVWTSGDIQYFGAGTRLSVL.

The J gene is TRBJ2-3, the V gene TRBV28; 7 bases align to TRBD1. The CDR3 length is 14 residues. With V trimmed by 5 bases and J by 3 bases, 5 bases remained unmatched. CDR1 is MDHEN, CDR2 SYDVKM, per germline. This CDR3 is CASSPPQGTDTQYF. The CDR3 DNA follows: TGTGCCAGCAGTCCACCACAGGGGACAGATACGCAGTATTTT.

The chain recombines TRBV5-6 with TRBJ1-4; no clear D. The germline gives CDR1 SGHDT, CDR2 YYEEEE. The CDR3 spans 12 residues. The V gene lost 4 bases and the J gene lost 8 bases, with 9 bases spanning the gap. The CDR3: CASSVTGEKLFF. The CDR3 DNA reads as TGTGCCAGCAGCGTTACGGGGGAAAAACTGTTTTTT.

The J gene is TRBJ2-1, the V gene TRBV5-5; D unclear. CDR3 length: 15 residues. CDR1 and CDR2 (germline): SGHKS, YYEKEE (reference sequence). Trimming removed 0 bases from V and 7 bases from J, with 14 bases in between. CDR3: CASSLASGYQNEQFF. The CDR3 DNA is TGTGCCAGCAGCTTGGCCTCCGGGTACCAGAATGAGCAGTTCTTC.

This clone was picked up a small number of times. The chain links TRBV7-2 to TRBJ2-7; 7 nucleotides align to TRBD1. After removal of 1 base from V and 0 bases from J, the junction contained 9 bases not matched to a gene. This CDR3 comprises 17 residues. Germline V gives CDR1 SGHTA, CDR2 FQGNSA. The CDR3 DNA sequence: TGTGCCAGCAGCTTAGTTGAGTGGACAGGACCCTCCTACGAGCAGTACTTC. This sequence encodes CASSLVEWTGPSYEQYF.

J is TRBJ1-1 and V is TRBV5-4, with D possibly TRBD1 on 5 matching bases. V was shortened by 4 bases and J by 7 bases, with 14 bases between the two germline ends. The CDR3 sequence is 13 residues long. The germline gives CDR1 SGHNT, CDR2 YYREEE (reference sequence). The chain's CDR3 is CASSRGGADEAFF. In nucleotides, the CDR3 is TGTGCCAGCAGCCGGGGGGGAGCCGATGAAGCTTTCTTT.

This rearrangement joins TRBV15 to TRBJ2-1; D is unclear. The V gene lost 5 bases and the J gene lost 2 bases, with 10 bases spanning the gap. Per the germline V gene, CDR1 is LNHNV and CDR2 is YYDKDF (reference sequence). The CDR3 extends over 14 amino acids. The CDR3 sequence is CATSGSPTYNEQFF. In nucleotides, the CDR3 is TGTGCCACCAGCGGCAGCCCGACCTACAATGAGCAGTTCTTC.

The J gene is TRBJ2-3, the V gene TRBV28; D perhaps matches TRBD1 (5 bases). Trimming shortened V by 3 bases and J by 3 bases, and 13 bases separated the two germline ends. This CDR3 has 15 residues. The germline V gene encodes CDR1 MDHEN and CDR2 SYDVKM. As DNA, the CDR3 is TGTGCCAGCAGTTTGGACATAACCCTAACAGATACGCAGTATTTT. Translated, it gives CASSLDITLTDTQYF.

The chain is built from TRBV2 and TRBJ2-3; D uncertain. Deletions cut 2 bases from V and 2 bases from J, with 14 bases between. The length of the CDR3 is 16 residues. Germline CDR1 and CDR2: SNHLY and FYNNEI. CDR3 region: CASSERLGFFTDTQYF. CDR3 sequence (DNA): TGTGCCAGCAGTGAAAGGTTAGGCTTTTTCACAGATACGCAGTATTTT.

This clone showed up just once. The chain is built from TRBV2 and TRBJ2-6; D is perhaps TRBD1 (5 bases). V lost 8 bases to trimming and J lost 0 bases, with 17 bases between them. The CDR3 extends over 17 amino acids. CDR1 and CDR2 from the germline V gene are SNHLY and FYNNEI. CDR3 sequence (DNA): TGTGCCAGCCCCAAAGGGGCAGATTTCTCTGGGGCCAACGTCCTGACTTTC. The encoded protein is CASPKGADFSGANVLTF.

J is TRBJ2-4 and V is TRBV12-5, with D uncertain. The CDR3 length is 16 residues. Trimming shortened V by 6 bases and J by 7 bases, and 22 bases separated the two germline ends. Germline values: CDR1 LGHNT, CDR2 FRNRAP. DNA of the CDR3: TGTGCTAGTGGCCCGGCGGACCATCAAGTGCAGAACATTCAGTACTTC. Translating gives CASGPADHQVQNIQYF.